A selection of T cell receptor beta chains follows, all from one sample in a study of cytomegalovirus exposure and HLA in healthy donors. Repertoires were generated with immunoSEQ multiplex PCR, while TCRdb's copy carries only in-frame clones and drops some. The sample has approximately 200,000 clones, about 89% seen once; the top ten hold around 1%. Sequences were obtained from PBMCs. The receptors come from a woman between 18 and 30 years old in good health and CMV-seronegative. Each CDR3 is given with its conserved first and last residue. A D gene is named only where the DNA matches it firmly. Where a row states a size, it is once, few, many or the class of an expanded clone; other rows omit it.

CDR3 protein: CASKPTGETEAFF
CDR3 DNA: TGTGCCAGTAAACCCACAGGGGAAACTGAAGCTTTCTTT
D gene: TRBD1
clone size: -
J gene: TRBJ1-1
V gene: TRBV19

CDR3 protein: CASSVGGVLQFF
CDR3 DNA: TGTGCCAGCAGTGTCGGAGGAGTTCTGCAGTTCTTC
D gene: -
clone size: -
J gene: TRBJ2-1
V gene: TRBV2

CDR3 protein: CSVVAESYEQYF
CDR3 DNA: TGCAGCGTTGTTGCGGAATCCTACGAGCAGTACTTC
D gene: -
clone size: -
J gene: TRBJ2-7
V gene: TRBV29-1

CDR3 protein: CASSQDDRRLAGGTYYEQYF
CDR3 DNA: TGCGCCAGCAGCCAAGATGATAGGAGACTAGCGGGAGGAACCTACTACGAGCAGTACTTC
D gene: TRBD2
clone size: -
J gene: TRBJ2-7
V gene: TRBV4-1

CDR3 protein: CAWSRGQGDGYTF
CDR3 DNA: TGTGCCTGGAGTAGGGGACAGGGGGATGGCTACACCTTC
D gene: TRBD1
clone size: -
J gene: TRBJ1-2
V gene: TRBV30

CDR3 protein: CASSLDGQNTEAFF
CDR3 DNA: TGCGCCAGCAGCTTGGACGGACAGAACACTGAAGCTTTCTTT
D gene: -
clone size: -
J gene: TRBJ1-1
V gene: TRBV5-1

CDR3 protein: CASSLGGGASGYTF
CDR3 DNA: TGTGCCAGCAGCTTAGGAGGGGGGGCGAGCGGCTACACCTTC
D gene: -
clone size: -
J gene: TRBJ1-2
V gene: TRBV11-2

CDR3 protein: CASSERGGRAQPQHF
CDR3 DNA: TGTGCCAGCAGTGAACGAGGGGGCAGGGCACAGCCCCAGCATTTT
D gene: TRBD1
clone size: -
J gene: TRBJ1-5
V gene: TRBV2

CDR3 protein: CASSSPGQGGEQYF
CDR3 DNA: TGCGCCAGCAGCTCACCGGGACAGGGGGGCGAGCAGTACTTC
D gene: TRBD1
clone size: once
J gene: TRBJ2-7
V gene: TRBV4-1

CDR3 protein: CASSSPWSGRSTDTQYF
CDR3 DNA: TGTGCCAGCAGTTCCCCGTGGAGCGGGAGAAGCACAGATACGCAGTATTTT
D gene: TRBD2
clone size: -
J gene: TRBJ2-3
V gene: TRBV28

CDR3 protein: CASSAGDSSNQPQHF
CDR3 DNA: TGTGCCAGCAGCGCCGGGGACTCGAGCAATCAGCCCCAGCATTTT
D gene: -
clone size: -
J gene: TRBJ1-5
V gene: TRBV2

CDR3 protein: CASSVAERNTEAFF
CDR3 DNA: TGTGCCAGCAGCGTTGCCGAGCGGAACACTGAAGCTTTCTTT
D gene: -
clone size: -
J gene: TRBJ1-1
V gene: TRBV9

CDR3 protein: CAISDPTSDYNEQFF
CDR3 DNA: TGTGCCATCAGTGACCCGACTAGCGACTACAATGAGCAGTTCTTC
D gene: TRBD2
clone size: -
J gene: TRBJ2-1
V gene: TRBV10-3

CDR3 protein: CASGSGRGEQFF
CDR3 DNA: TGTGCCAGCGGGTCGGGTCGTGGTGAGCAGTTCTTC
D gene: -
clone size: -
J gene: TRBJ2-1
V gene: TRBV27

CDR3 protein: CASSVGPAGAHSPLHF
CDR3 DNA: TGTGCCAGCAGCGTAGGTCCGGCCGGAGCTCATTCACCCCTCCACTTT
D gene: -
clone size: -
J gene: TRBJ1-6
V gene: TRBV9

CDR3 protein: CASRGAGTRAGELFF
CDR3 DNA: TGTGCCAGCCGGGGGGCGGGAACCCGGGCCGGGGAGCTGTTTTTT
D gene: -
clone size: -
J gene: TRBJ2-2
V gene: TRBV6-5

CDR3 protein: CASSFGGPGNTIYF
CDR3 DNA: TGCGCCAGCAGCTTCGGGGGGCCTGGAAACACCATATATTTT
D gene: -
clone size: -
J gene: TRBJ1-3
V gene: TRBV5-1

CDR3 protein: CAWAPHAFF
CDR3 DNA: TGTGCCTGGGCACCACACGCTTTCTTT
D gene: -
clone size: -
J gene: TRBJ1-1
V gene: TRBV30

CDR3 protein: CASSWDRASNEKLFF
CDR3 DNA: TGTGCCAGCAGCTGGGACAGGGCCAGTAATGAAAAACTGTTTTTT
D gene: TRBD1
clone size: -
J gene: TRBJ1-4
V gene: TRBV7-9

CDR3 protein: CASSLGGDYNEQFF
CDR3 DNA: TGTGCCAGCAGCTTAGGGGGCGACTACAATGAGCAGTTCTTC
D gene: -
clone size: -
J gene: TRBJ2-1
V gene: TRBV7-2

CDR3 protein: CASSFYPGQSRSEQYF
CDR3 DNA: TGTGCCAGCAGTTTCTATCCCGGACAGTCTAGGAGCGAGCAGTACTTC
D gene: -
clone size: -
J gene: TRBJ2-7
V gene: TRBV27

CDR3 protein: CATKRGPGQETQYF
CDR3 DNA: TGTGCCACCAAGAGGGGGCCGGGGCAAGAGACCCAGTACTTC
D gene: TRBD1
clone size: -
J gene: TRBJ2-5
V gene: TRBV15

CDR3 protein: CASRFTSFAGELFF
CDR3 DNA: TGTGCCAGTAGATTTACTAGTTTCGCCGGGGAGCTGTTTTTT
D gene: -
clone size: -
J gene: TRBJ2-2
V gene: TRBV19

CDR3 protein: CASTPSSPDTQYF
CDR3 DNA: TGTGCCAGTACCCCTAGTTCTCCTGATACGCAGTATTTT
D gene: -
clone size: -
J gene: TRBJ2-3
V gene: TRBV19

CDR3 protein: CASSERGGSTEAFF
CDR3 DNA: TGCGCCAGCAGTGAGCGAGGGGGAAGCACTGAAGCTTTCTTT
D gene: -
clone size: -
J gene: TRBJ1-1
V gene: TRBV10-1

CDR3 protein: CASSAGTGYEKLFF
CDR3 DNA: TGTGCCAGCAGTGCCGGGACAGGGTATGAAAAACTGTTTTTT
D gene: TRBD1
clone size: -
J gene: TRBJ1-4
V gene: TRBV25-1

CDR3 protein: CASSFSAQRGPGNTIYF
CDR3 DNA: TGTGCCAGCAGCTTTTCGGCGCAAAGGGGTCCTGGAAACACCATATATTTT
D gene: -
clone size: -
J gene: TRBJ1-3
V gene: TRBV7-2

CDR3 protein: CASSPRRGGRDQPQHF
CDR3 DNA: TGTGCCAGCTCACCACGGCGAGGGGGAAGGGATCAGCCCCAGCATTTT
D gene: -
clone size: -
J gene: TRBJ1-5
V gene: TRBV18

CDR3 protein: CASSLAGSGRGALDGYTF
CDR3 DNA: TGTGCCAGCAGCTTAGCGGGAAGTGGGAGGGGCGCTCTGGATGGCTACACCTTC
D gene: -
clone size: -
J gene: TRBJ1-2
V gene: TRBV7-6

CDR3 protein: CAWTRTGGLSGNTIYF
CDR3 DNA: TGTGCCTGGACCCGGACAGGGGGCCTCTCTGGAAACACCATATATTTT
D gene: TRBD1
clone size: -
J gene: TRBJ1-3
V gene: TRBV30

CDR3 protein: CASSQCAAPSNYGYTF
CDR3 DNA: TGCGCCAGCAGTCAATGCGCCGCGCCGTCTAACTATGGCTACACCTTC
D gene: -
clone size: -
J gene: TRBJ1-2
V gene: TRBV23-1

CDR3 protein: CAIRDSNEQFF
CDR3 DNA: TGTGCCATCAGGGACTCTAATGAGCAGTTCTTC
D gene: -
clone size: -
J gene: TRBJ2-1
V gene: TRBV10-3

CDR3 protein: CAWRSGSGTEAFF
CDR3 DNA: TGTGCCTGGAGGTCAGGGTCGGGCACTGAAGCTTTCTTT
D gene: -
clone size: -
J gene: TRBJ1-1
V gene: TRBV30

CDR3 protein: CASAFAQLAGKFF
CDR3 DNA: TGTGCTAGTGCTTTCGCCCAACTAGCGGGGAAGTTCTTC
D gene: TRBD2
clone size: -
J gene: TRBJ2-1
V gene: TRBV12-5

CDR3 protein: CASSIFGRQGNQPQHF
CDR3 DNA: TGTGCCAGTAGTATTTTCGGTCGGCAGGGCAATCAGCCCCAGCATTTT
D gene: -
clone size: -
J gene: TRBJ1-5
V gene: TRBV19

CDR3 protein: CSAVTSGAYNEQFF
CDR3 DNA: TGCAGCGCCGTTACTAGCGGAGCTTACAATGAGCAGTTCTTC
D gene: TRBD2
clone size: -
J gene: TRBJ2-1
V gene: TRBV29-1

CDR3 protein: CASSLAGGQQPQHF
CDR3 DNA: TGTGCCAGCAGCTTGGCTGGGGGACAGCAGCCCCAGCATTTT
D gene: TRBD1
clone size: -
J gene: TRBJ1-5
V gene: TRBV7-9

CDR3 protein: CASSRGEGLNEKLFF
CDR3 DNA: TGTGCCAGCAGCCGGGGGGAGGGACTTAATGAAAAACTGTTTTTT
D gene: -
clone size: -
J gene: TRBJ1-4
V gene: TRBV4-2

CDR3 protein: CASSLDGQGSQEQYF
CDR3 DNA: TGTGCCAGCAGCCTAGATGGACAGGGATCTCAGGAGCAGTACTTC
D gene: TRBD1
clone size: -
J gene: TRBJ2-7
V gene: TRBV7-7

CDR3 protein: CASSVALAGLYEQFF
CDR3 DNA: TGTGCCAGCAGCGTAGCCCTAGCGGGACTGTATGAGCAGTTCTTC
D gene: TRBD2
clone size: -
J gene: TRBJ2-1
V gene: TRBV9

CDR3 protein: CASKGLNVGGNTIYF
CDR3 DNA: TGTGCCAGCAAGGGGCTTAACGTGGGGGGAAACACCATATATTTT
D gene: -
clone size: -
J gene: TRBJ1-3
V gene: TRBV6-1

CDR3 protein: CASSDTSGRDNEQFF
CDR3 DNA: TGTGCCAGCAGCGACACTAGCGGGAGGGACAATGAGCAGTTCTTC
D gene: TRBD2
clone size: -
J gene: TRBJ2-1
V gene: TRBV2

CDR3 protein: CASSFGIASQNEKLFF
CDR3 DNA: TGTGCCAGCAGTTTTGGAATAGCCAGCCAGAATGAAAAACTGTTTTTT
D gene: -
clone size: -
J gene: TRBJ1-4
V gene: TRBV28

CDR3 protein: CASRDSPSTDTQYF
CDR3 DNA: TGTGCCAGCAGGGACTCGCCAAGCACAGATACGCAGTATTTT
D gene: -
clone size: -
J gene: TRBJ2-3
V gene: TRBV19

CDR3 protein: CASSIGSPPRETQYF
CDR3 DNA: TGTGCCAGCAGTATAGGGAGCCCGCCCCGGGAGACCCAGTACTTC
D gene: -
clone size: -
J gene: TRBJ2-5
V gene: TRBV25-1

CDR3 protein: CASSLIDRGHEQYF
CDR3 DNA: TGTGCCAGCAGTTTAATCGATAGGGGCCACGAGCAGTACTTC
D gene: -
clone size: -
J gene: TRBJ2-7
V gene: TRBV27

CDR3 protein: CASSLAEGTVGNTIYF
CDR3 DNA: TGTGCCAGCAGCTTGGCCGAAGGGACAGTTGGAAACACCATATATTTT
D gene: TRBD1
clone size: -
J gene: TRBJ1-3
V gene: TRBV5-4

CDR3 protein: CASRNPGQVSGELFF
CDR3 DNA: TGTGCCAGCAGAAATCCGGGACAGGTGTCCGGGGAGCTGTTTTTT
D gene: TRBD1
clone size: -
J gene: TRBJ2-2
V gene: TRBV6-5

CDR3 protein: CASSRTGPLNEQYF
CDR3 DNA: TGTGCCAGTAGTCGGACAGGGCCCCTAAACGAGCAGTACTTC
D gene: TRBD1
clone size: -
J gene: TRBJ2-7
V gene: TRBV19

CDR3 protein: CASSGAGSSTDTQYF
CDR3 DNA: TGCGCCAGCAGCGGGGCGGGATCTAGCACAGATACGCAGTATTTT
D gene: -
clone size: -
J gene: TRBJ2-3
V gene: TRBV5-1

CDR3 protein: CASSVEGDQPQHF
CDR3 DNA: TGTGCCAGCAGTGTGGAGGGAGATCAGCCCCAGCATTTT
D gene: -
clone size: -
J gene: TRBJ1-5
V gene: TRBV6-1

CDR3 protein: CASSIASSEAFF
CDR3 DNA: TGTGCCAGTAGTATAGCCTCCAGTGAAGCTTTCTTT
D gene: -
clone size: few
J gene: TRBJ1-1
V gene: TRBV19

CDR3 protein: CASSLVGDSGNTIYF
CDR3 DNA: TGCGCCAGCAGCTTGGTAGGGGATAGCGGAAACACCATATATTTT
D gene: -
clone size: once
J gene: TRBJ1-3
V gene: TRBV5-1

CDR3 protein: CASGEWDRGNEKLFF
CDR3 DNA: TGTGCCAGCGGCGAATGGGACAGGGGAAATGAAAAACTGTTTTTT
D gene: TRBD1
clone size: -
J gene: TRBJ1-4
V gene: TRBV25-1